This TCR beta chain was captured by sequencing in a study of response to subunit inactivated influenza vaccine. The germline gives CDR1 MDHEN, CDR2 SYDVKM. V shed 2 bases, J shed 7 bases, and the junction held 9 bases outside the gene matches. This CDR3 region has 16 residues. Via MiXCR, TCRdb re-called the RT-PCR reads, giving one row per CDR3 protein. This sample has approximately 500,000 distinct CDR3 sequences; 10% to 15% occur once, and the top ten carry about an eighth. About this clonotype itself: What it recognizes is unknown.

Study outcomes and limitations: That few new T cells are recruited by each seasonal influenza vaccination was the authors' suggestion.

This receptor was identified in a man aged 45-60 years who received an inactivated influenza vaccine. The material was PBMCs from blood, obtained about 40 days after vaccination. V is TRBV28 and J is TRBJ2-1, with 9 positions matching TRBD2. The CDR3 DNA reads as TGTGCCAGCAGTTTAAATCCTAGCGGGGCAACGAATGAGCAGTTCTTC. This gives the protein CASSLNPSGATNEQFF.